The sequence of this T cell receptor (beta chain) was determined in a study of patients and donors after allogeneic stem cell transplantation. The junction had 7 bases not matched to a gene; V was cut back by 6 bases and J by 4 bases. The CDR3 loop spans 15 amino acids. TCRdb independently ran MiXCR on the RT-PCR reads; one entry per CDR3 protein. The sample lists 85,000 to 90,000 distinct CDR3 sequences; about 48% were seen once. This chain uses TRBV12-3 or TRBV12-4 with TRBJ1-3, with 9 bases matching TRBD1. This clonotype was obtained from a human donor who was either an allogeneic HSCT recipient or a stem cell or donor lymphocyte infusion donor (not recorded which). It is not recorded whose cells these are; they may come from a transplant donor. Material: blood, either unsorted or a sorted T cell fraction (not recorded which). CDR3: CASRSTGGIGNTIYF. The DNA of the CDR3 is TGTGCCAGCAGATCCACAGGGGGCATAGGAAACACCATATATTTT.